A single T cell receptor beta chain is shown here with its context. Its antigen is unidentified. Unique molecular identifiers were used in preparing the TCRbeta library. TCRdb re-derived calls from the PCR reads in MiXCR, one entry per CDR3 protein. The repertoire holds 440,000 or so distinct CDR3 sequences, with roughly 44% as singletons. The CDR3 has 20 residues. V lost 0 bases, J lost 0 bases, and 24 bases lay in between. Germline V gene lookup returns CDR1 LGHDT and CDR2 YNNKEL (reference sequence). The sample comes from a study of T-cell reconstitution after alpha-beta-depleted transplantation in children. Study-wide results and caveats: Several patients had high TCRbeta diversity at day 60; it came from surviving recipient T cells and thymic progenitors. Reports say that about two months after transplant, the alpha-beta T cells came out of several hundred graft clones that had expanded. It was newly produced T cells that mostly accounted for T-cell counts and diversity one year after transplant.

This sequence was found in a girl under 10 years old with aplastic anemia, due to receive a stem cell transplant. The specimen was PBMCs, collected before TCRalphabeta/CD19-depleted stem cell transplant. The V call is TRBV3-1, the J call TRBJ2-7; D may be TRBD1 or TRBD2 (6 bases each). The CDR3 nucleotides read TGTGCCAGCAGCCAAGATGGCGGGCGGGGCGACAGGCTACTCTCCTACGAGCAGTACTTC. Protein sequence: CASSQDGGRGDRLLSYEQYF.